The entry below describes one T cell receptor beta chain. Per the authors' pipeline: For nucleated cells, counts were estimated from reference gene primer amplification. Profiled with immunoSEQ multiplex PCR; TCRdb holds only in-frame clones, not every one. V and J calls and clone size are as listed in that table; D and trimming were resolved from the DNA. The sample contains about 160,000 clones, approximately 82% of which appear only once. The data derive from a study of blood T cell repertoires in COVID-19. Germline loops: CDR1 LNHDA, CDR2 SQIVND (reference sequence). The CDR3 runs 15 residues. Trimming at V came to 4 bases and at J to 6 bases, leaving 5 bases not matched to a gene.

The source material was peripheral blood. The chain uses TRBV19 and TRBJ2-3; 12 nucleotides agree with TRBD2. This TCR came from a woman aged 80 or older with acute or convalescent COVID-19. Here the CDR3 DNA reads TGTGCCAGTAGTAGACTAGCGGGAGATATGGATACGCAGTATTTT. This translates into CASSRLAGDMDTQYF.